The next 27 T cell receptor beta chains were all read from a single sample in a study of blood T cells in healthy people across ages. Alongside a J-beta primer mix, a sample-barcoded 5' primer served in a second PCR lasting roughly 6 to 12 cycles. TCRdb independently ran MiXCR on the 5' RACE reads; one entry per CDR3 protein. The sample contains hundreds of thousands of distinct CDR3 sequences, about 30% of which appear only once. The specimen was blood. The receptors stem from a woman aged 80 or over in good health.

The count of this clonotype is one. The chain links TRBV6-2 or TRBV6-3 to TRBJ2-7; possibly TRBD1 for D (6 bases). The J call is in doubt because the DNA end fits TRBJ2-5 better. The CDR3 length is 14 residues. CDR1 is MNHEY and CDR2 is SVGEGT in the germline V gene. The CDR3 spells CASNVRGYQETQYF. As DNA, the CDR3 is TGTGCCAGCAACGTCAGGGGATACCAAGAGACCCAGTACTTC.

The chain uses TRBV28 and TRBJ1-2; D gene unclear. The ends were cut back, 6 bases at V and 3 bases at J, with 8 bases in the middle. The germline V gene encodes CDR1 MDHEN and CDR2 SYDVKM. CDR3 size: 12 residues. The CDR3 DNA sequence: TGTGCCAGCAGCGTATCAGACTATGGCTACACCTTC. It is translated as CASSVSDYGYTF.

This clonotype was picked up many times. This chain links TRBV5-1 with TRBJ2-2; 7 nucleotides align to TRBD1. Germline assignment: CDR1 SGHRS and CDR2 YFSETQ. With V trimmed by 4 bases and J by 6 bases, 9 bases remained unmatched. The CDR3 has 15 amino acids. The CDR3 loop is CASSPRQGGPGELFF. The CDR3 DNA reads TGCGCCAGCAGCCCAAGACAGGGCGGACCCGGGGAGCTGTTTTTT. Supplemented by reference TRBV5-1 and TRBJ2-2, the full variable domain reads KAGVTQTPRYLIKTRGQQVTLSCSPISGHRSVSWYQQTPGQGLQFLFEYFSETQRNKGNFPGRFSGRQFSNSRSEMNVSTLELGDSALYLCASSPRQGGPGELFFGEGSRLTVL.

This clonotype has a count of ten or more. The chain has TRBV30 and TRBJ2-5; D gene unclear. Trimming took 2 bases from V and 3 from J, leaving 7 bases between them. The germline V gene has CDR1 GTSNPN and CDR2 SVGIG (reference sequence). The CDR3 loop spans 12 amino acids. The CDR3 spells CAWSSEKETQYF. DNA for the CDR3: TGTGCCTGGAGTTCTGAAAAAGAGACCCAGTACTTC. The complete variable domain, with remaining parts taken from reference TRBV30 and TRBJ2-5, reads SQTIHQWPATLVQPVGSPLSLECTVEGTSNPNLYWYRQAAGRGLQLLFYSVGIGQISSEVPQNLSASRPQDRQFILSSKKLLLSDSGFYLCAWSSEKETQYFGPGTRLLVL.

The sample holds many counts of this clonotype. The chain carries TRBV6-1 and TRBJ2-3; 7 bases line up with TRBD2. V shed 4 bases and J 11 bases; nucleotides not matched to a gene: 12. Germline CDR1 is MNHNS and CDR2 is SASEGT. The CDR3 spans 14 residues. CDR3 nucleotide sequence: TGTGCCAGCAGTGCGAGGACTAGGGGAGACTTGCAGTATTTT. Amino acids: CASSARTRGDLQYF.

The V and J genes are TRBV15 and TRBJ1-1; D is unresolved. Germline CDR1 reads LNHNV; CDR2 reads YYDKDF (reference sequence). The CDR3 consists of 17 residues. V lost 0 bases and J 0 bases, leaving 14 bases between the germline ends. This chain's CDR3 is CATSRDTVVGMNTEAFF. CDR3 in DNA: TGTGCCACCAGCAGAGATACAGTGGTTGGAATGAACACTGAAGCTTTCTTT. Full variable domain (outside the CDR3, taken from reference TRBV15 and TRBJ1-1): DAMVIQNPRYQVTQFGKPVTLSCSQTLNHNVMYWYQQKSSQAPKLLFHYYDKDFNNEADTPDNFQSRRPNTSFCFLDIRSPGLGDTAMYLCATSRDTVVGMNTEAFFGQGTRLTVV.

V gene TRBV7-9 combines with J gene TRBJ2-7; no clear D gene. This CDR3 has 13 residues. The ends were cut back, 3 bases at V and 3 bases at J, with 9 bases in the middle. Germline CDR1 SEHNR, CDR2 FQNEAQ (reference sequence). The CDR3 nucleotides read TGTGCCAGCAGCTTGCTGTCATACTACGAGCAGTACTTC. It codes for CASSLLSYYEQYF.

In its sample, this clonotype was seen a few times. This chain links TRBV6-6 with TRBJ1-5; 8 bases are a match to TRBD1. The CDR3 totals 14 residues. In germline, CDR1 is MNHNY, CDR2 SVGAGI (reference sequence). Germline trimming cut 6 bases from V and 4 bases from J; bases unmatched to any gene: 5. CDR3 nucleotide sequence: TGTGCCAGCAGACAGACAGGGGCTAATCAGCCCCAGCATTTT. Translated: CASRQTGANQPQHF.

This clonotype occurred many times. The J gene is TRBJ2-3, the V gene TRBV27, with D possibly matching TRBD2 (6 bases). The CDR3 has 14 residues. V was cut by 5 bases and J by 8 bases, with 17 bases left in between. Germline lookup yields CDR1 MNHEY and CDR2 SMNVEV (reference sequence). The DNA of the CDR3 is TGTGCCAGCAGTCTGGCCGGGACTTTGCGTACGCAGTATTTT. Its translation is CASSLAGTLRTQYF.

The rearrangement links TRBV20-1 to TRBJ1-5; D remains ambiguous. The CDR3 has 17 residues. Trimming cost V 7 bases and J 1 base, with 23 bases left between them. The germline V gene has CDR1 DFQATT and CDR2 SNEGSKA (reference sequence). The CDR3 protein is CSVANPLTSGSNQPQHF. Written as DNA, the CDR3 is TGCAGTGTGGCGAACCCCTTAACTAGCGGGAGCAATCAGCCCCAGCATTTT.

This clonotype was recorded at least ten times. The chain joins TRBV9 to TRBJ2-1; D might be TRBD1 (6 bases). The CDR3 totals 15 residues. Germline V lookup: CDR1 SGDLS, CDR2 YYNGEE. V lost 0 bases, J lost 10 bases, and 17 bases lay in between. CDR3 sequence: CASSVGSVGAKEQFF. In DNA, the CDR3 is TGTGCCAGCAGCGTAGGGAGCGTGGGGGCGAAGGAGCAGTTCTTC.

Ten or more counts support this clonotype. This chain links TRBV27 with TRBJ2-5, with D unclear. Deletions cut 4 bases from V and 0 bases from J, with 6 bases between. Germline values: CDR1 MNHEY, CDR2 SMNVEV (reference sequence). This CDR3 comprises 13 residues. CDR3 protein: CASSSRHQETQYF. The CDR3 bases are TGTGCCAGCAGTTCCCGACACCAAGAGACCCAGTACTTC.

This clonotype appeared many times. The rearrangement joins TRBV25-1 to TRBJ1-2; 9 bases match TRBD1. After removal of 2 bases from V and 5 bases from J, the junction contained 12 bases not matched to a gene. CDR1 and CDR2 (germline): MGHDK, SYGVNS. CDR3 size: 17 residues. This CDR3 is CASSERGDRGARYGYTF. CDR3 coding DNA: TGTGCCAGCAGTGAAAGGGGTGACAGGGGGGCAAGGTATGGCTACACCTTC.

About this clonotype: A single base separates this from a much larger clone, so it may be a read error. V is TRBV7-9 and J is TRBJ1-1; D might be TRBD1 (5 bases). Germline CDR1 and CDR2: SEHNR and FQNEAQ (reference sequence). The CDR3 length is 14 residues. Trimming removed 0 bases at V and 0 bases at J, with 5 bases between. CDR3 sequence: CASSLATVNTEAFF. The DNA of the CDR3 is TGTGCCAGCAGCTTAGCGACAGTGAACACTGAAGCTTTCTTT.

The CDR3 region has the DNA TGCAGTGCTCTGGGCGTCGCTAACTATGGCTACACCTTC. It translates to CSALGVANYGYTF. This sequence joins TRBV20-1 and TRBJ1-2; D is ambiguous. The germline CDR1 and CDR2 sequences are DFQATT and SNEGSKA (reference sequence). Trimming shortened V by 5 bases and J by 0 bases, and 10 bases separated the two germline ends. The CDR3 is 13 residues long.

This clonotype was picked up many times. The rearrangement links TRBV29-1 to TRBJ1-2, with D perhaps matching TRBD1 (6 bases). The ends were cut back, 1 base at V and 8 bases at J, with 14 bases in the middle. Germline CDR1 SQVTM, CDR2 ANQGSEA. The CDR3 consists of 13 residues. This CDR3 is CSVEGQGSRGYTF. The CDR3 DNA is TGCAGCGTTGAAGGGCAGGGGAGTCGCGGCTACACCTTC.

This clonotype was seen ten or more times. The chain uses TRBV28 and TRBJ2-1; 8 bases are shared with TRBD2. J gave up 5 bases and V 7 bases, and 10 bases lay outside the gene matches. This CDR3 spans 15 amino acids. Germline loops: CDR1 MDHEN, CDR2 SYDVKM. DNA of the CDR3: TGTGCCAGCATTACTGGTGGCGGGGGGCACAATGAGCAGTTCTTC. Translating it yields CASITGGGGHNEQFF.

A single count supports this clonotype. A much larger clone differs by one base, so this may be a read error. The chain employs TRBV20-1 and TRBJ2-3; no clear D gene. From germline, CDR1 is DFQATT and CDR2 SNEGSKA (reference sequence). This CDR3 region has 14 residues. V was pared by 1 base and J by 4 bases, with 12 bases between. CDR3: CSARVQASADTQYF. Written as DNA, the CDR3 is TGCAGTGCTAGAGTTCAGGCCAGCGCAGATACGCAGTATTTT.

Points on this clonotype: One base away lies a much larger clone, so this may be a sequencing read error. The rearrangement joins TRBV12-3 or TRBV12-4 to TRBJ1-5; no clear D gene. The length of the CDR3 is 13 residues. Here the CDR3 DNA reads TGTACCAGCAGGCACAGTAGAGATCAGCCCCAGCATTTT. Encoded protein: CTSRHSRDQPQHF.

This clonotype appeared a single time. This chain joins TRBV12-3 or TRBV12-4 and TRBJ1-1, with D maybe TRBD1 (5 bases). The V end was cut by 2 bases, the J end by 4 bases, with 8 bases between. This CDR3 spans 13 amino acids. The CDR3: CASSLMGGTEAFF. The CDR3 DNA reads TGTGCCAGCAGTTTAATGGGGGGCACTGAAGCTTTCTTT.

This chain links TRBV20-1 with TRBJ1-2; tentatively, D is TRBD1 (5 bases). Trimming stripped 0 bases from V and 6 bases from J, with 11 bases between. The germline CDR1 and CDR2 sequences are DFQATT and SNEGSKA (reference sequence). The CDR3 sequence is 13 residues long. CDR3 sequence (DNA): TGCAGTGCTAGAGACACGGCGGGGCATGGCTACACCTTC. This translates into CSARDTAGHGYTF.

This clonotype occurred a few times. The J gene is TRBJ1-5, the V gene TRBV6-6; no definite D call. The length of the CDR3 is 17 residues. Trimming stripped 4 bases from V and 0 bases from J, with 16 bases between. Germline V gives CDR1 MNHNY, CDR2 SVGAGI (reference sequence). CDR3 in amino acids: CASSSSTPLDSNQPQHF. CDR3 DNA sequence: TGTGCCAGCAGTTCCTCGACACCTCTGGATAGCAATCAGCCCCAGCATTTT.

This clonotype showed up many times. This chain joins TRBV4-1 and TRBJ2-1; 7 bases match TRBD1. The CDR3 spans 13 residues. The V and J ends lost 3 bases and 9 bases, in that order; junction bases with no gene match: 5. Per germline, CDR1 MGHRA and CDR2 YSYEKL. DNA of the CDR3: TGCGCCAGCAGCCACCTGGACAGGAGTGAGCAGTTCTTC. Translated, it gives CASSHLDRSEQFF.

This clonotype was picked up many times. This chain joins TRBV6-1 and TRBJ1-2, with D tentatively TRBD1 (6 bases). The germline V and J ends were trimmed by 6 bases and 2 bases, with 13 bases remaining between them. Germline loops: CDR1 MNHNS, CDR2 SASEGT. CDR3 length equals 14 residues. The CDR3 DNA reads as TGTGCCAGCAGACAGGGAGGGGGAAACTATGGCTACACCTTC. It specifies CASRQGGGNYGYTF.

This clonotype has only a few counts. The chain combines TRBV7-9 with TRBJ2-7; tentatively, D is TRBD2 (5 bases). The CDR3 runs 13 residues. Trimming shortened V by 6 bases and J by 0 bases, and 9 bases separated the two germline ends. Germline V gene lookup returns CDR1 SEHNR and CDR2 FQNEAQ (reference sequence). CDR3 in amino acids: CASSTGISYEQYF. CDR3 DNA: TGTGCCAGCAGTACCGGGATCTCCTACGAGCAGTACTTC.

As concerns this clonotype: This may stem from a read error, because a much larger clone lies one nucleotide away. The rearrangement uses TRBV28 and TRBJ2-1, with 9 bases that match TRBD1. The end of the DNA aligns better with TRBJ2-7, so the J call may be wrong. From germline, CDR1 is MDHEN and CDR2 SYDVKM. This CDR3 contains 15 residues. The CDR3 bases are TGTGCCAGCAGTTTTATCTCGGGACAGGGTAATGAGCAGTACTTC. Translating it yields CASSFISGQGNEQYF.

This rearrangement joins TRBV29-1 to TRBJ2-7; D not resolved. The V and J ends lost 4 bases and 0 bases respectively, with 7 bases between them. Germline V gene lookup returns CDR1 SQVTM and CDR2 ANQGSEA. The CDR3 runs 12 residues. Here the CDR3 reads CSVALSSYEQYF. The CDR3 DNA is TGCAGCGTTGCTCTTTCCTCCTACGAGCAGTACTTC.